Here is one TCR beta chain with its context. This entry is derived from a study of T cells in localized non-small cell lung cancer. Here immunoSEQ multiplex PCR was the method, and the copy in TCRdb shows in-frame clones only, minus some. The sample consists of fewer than 45,000 clones, almost 85% of them appearing once. The sequence was obtained from a male donor older than 55 with stage III squamous cell lung carcinoma. Source: peripheral blood, taken before any cancer treatment.

This CDR3 reads CASSIATDTEAFF. The CDR3 DNA sequence: TGTGCCAGTAGTATAGCGACGGACACTGAAGCTTTCTTT. The chain has TRBV19 and TRBJ1-1, with D unresolved. The germline gives CDR1 LNHDA, CDR2 SQIVND (reference sequence). V lost 1 base and J 3 bases, leaving 6 bases between the germline ends. The CDR3 loop spans 13 amino acids.